Following are 18 T cell receptor beta chains from one sample sequenced in a study of cytomegalovirus exposure and HLA in healthy donors. Researchers ran the PCR with 60 Vbeta and 13 Jbeta primers. Assay: immunoSEQ multiplex PCR; the TCRdb copy retains only in-frame clones and omits some. The sample's table shows 110,000 to 150,000 clones. Sequences were obtained from PBMCs. The receptors come from a young woman in good health and CMV-seronegative.

For this clone: Other nucleotide sequences from this sample produce the same CDR3. The genes are TRBV18 and TRBJ2-3, with 13 bases that match TRBD2. CDR1 and CDR2 from the germline V gene are KGHSH and LQKENI. The V segment lost 6 bases and the J segment 3 bases; nucleotides outside the gene matches: 21. This CDR3 spans 21 amino acids. The CDR3 DNA follows: TGTGCCAGCTCGCCTAGGGCAGCAACTAGCGGGAGGGCAGCAGTAACAGATACGCAGTATTTT. Translating gives CASSPRAATSGRAAVTDTQYF.

The J gene is TRBJ1-1, the V gene TRBV7-3; a weak D match, TRBD1 (5 bases). The germline CDR1 and CDR2 sequences are SGHTA and FQGTGA. This CDR3 is 16 amino acids long. V was trimmed by 1 base and J by 3 bases, leaving 15 bases between them. The CDR3 nucleotides are TGTGCCAGCAGCTTAATCAGGGCAGGGAGGCACACTGAAGCTTTCTTT. Amino acids: CASSLIRAGRHTEAFF. Variable domain in full (rest from reference TRBV7-3 and TRBJ1-1): GAGVSQTPSNKVTEKGKYVELRCDPISGHTALYWYRQSLGQGPEFLIYFQGTGAADDSGLPNDRFFAVRPEGSVSTLKIQRTERGDSAVYLCASSLIRAGRHTEAFFGQGTRLTVV.

The genes are TRBV5-1 and TRBJ1-1, with TRBD1 matching 8 bases. Germline V lookup: CDR1 SGHRS, CDR2 YFSETQ. This CDR3 is 13 amino acids long. V was pared by 4 bases and J by 7 bases, with 6 bases of the junction left unmatched. The CDR3 reads CASSTDRADEAFF. The CDR3 bases are TGCGCCAGCAGCACGGACAGGGCTGATGAAGCTTTCTTT.

The chain combines TRBV19 with TRBJ2-3, with D possibly TRBD2 on 6 matching bases. Trimming shortened V by 5 bases and J by 5 bases, and 14 bases separated the two germline ends. CDR3 length: 14 amino acids. Per the germline V gene, CDR1 is LNHDA and CDR2 is SQIVND (reference sequence). Written as DNA, the CDR3 is TGTGCCAGTAGTTCGGGGCGGGGCAGAGATACGCAGTATTTT. Amino acid sequence: CASSSGRGRDTQYF.

This chain connects TRBV4-3 to TRBJ2-1; 8 bases align to TRBD2. Germline V CDR1 and CDR2: LGHNA, YSLEER. V was pared by 6 bases and J by 4 bases, with 11 bases of the junction left unmatched. The CDR3 is 16 residues long. CDR3 loop: CASSVEVAGIYNEQFF. CDR3 in DNA: TGCGCCAGCAGTGTCGAGGTAGCGGGGATTTACAATGAGCAGTTCTTC.

V and J are TRBV14 and TRBJ1-2; D remains unclear. CDR3 size: 15 residues. V lost 2 bases and J lost 0, with 10 bases in between. Germline lookup yields CDR1 SGHDN and CDR2 FVKESK. DNA for the CDR3: TGTGCCAGCAGCCAATTTGAGGGAACTAACTATGGCTACACCTTC. Protein: CASSQFEGTNYGYTF. The whole variable domain, filled in from reference TRBV14 and TRBJ1-2, reads EAGVTQFPSHSVIEKGQTVTLRCDPISGHDNLYWYRRVMGKEIKFLLHFVKESKQDESGMPNNRFLAERTGGTYSTLKVQPAELEDSGVYFCASSQFEGTNYGYTFGSGTRLTVV.

The V and J genes are TRBV7-9 and TRBJ1-1; perhaps TRBD1 as D (6 bases). V lost 3 bases, J lost 3 bases, and 14 bases lay in between. The CDR3 contains 15 residues. Germline-derived CDR1 and CDR2 are SEHNR and FQNEAQ (reference sequence). The CDR3 coding sequence is TGTGCCAGCAGCTTTAACAGGGCCCTTGACACTGAAGCTTTCTTT. Residues: CASSFNRALDTEAFF.

The chain recombines TRBV2 with TRBJ1-2; 8 bases fit TRBD1. J gave up 0 bases and V 6 bases, and 3 bases lay outside the gene matches. The CDR3 is 14 amino acids. The germline CDR1 and CDR2 sequences are SNHLY and FYNNEI. The CDR3 nucleotides read TGTGCCAGCAGCGGACAGGGACCTAACTATGGCTACACCTTC. This translates into CASSGQGPNYGYTF.

V gene TRBV15 combines with J gene TRBJ2-5, with D perhaps TRBD2 (6 bases). Germline V gene lookup returns CDR1 LNHNV and CDR2 YYDKDF (reference sequence). This CDR3 has 15 amino acids. V lost 5 bases and J 5 bases, leaving 18 bases between the germline ends. This chain's CDR3 is CATSVEGAGRETQYF. The CDR3 DNA follows: TGTGCCACCAGCGTAGAAGGAGCGGGTAGGGAGACCCAGTACTTC.

The chain couples TRBV19 to TRBJ1-5; 8 bases agree with TRBD1. CDR3 length equals 14 residues. From germline, CDR1 is LNHDA and CDR2 SQIVND (reference sequence). The V gene end was trimmed by 5 bases and the J gene end by 7 bases; junction bases not matched to a gene: 7. DNA of the CDR3: TGTGCCAGTAGTTGGACAGGGTCGGGACAGCCCCAGCATTTT. It specifies CASSWTGSGQPQHF. The whole variable domain, filled in from reference TRBV19 and TRBJ1-5, reads DGGITQSPKYLFRKEGQNVTLSCEQNLNHDAMYWYRQDPGQGLRLIYYSQIVNDFQKGDIAEGYSVSREKKESFPLTVTSAQKNPTAFYLCASSWTGSGQPQHFGDGTRLSIL.

The chain combines TRBV4-2 with TRBJ2-2, with 8 bases lining up with TRBD2. Germline loops: CDR1 LGHNA, CDR2 YNFKEQ. V lost 8 bases to trimming and J lost 3 bases; unmatched junction nucleotides: 8. This CDR3 region has 15 residues. CDR3 nucleotide sequence: TGTGCCAGCTCCGGGACTAGGGATTACACCGGGGAGCTGTTTTTT. This translates into CASSGTRDYTGELFF.

The chain couples TRBV4-1 to TRBJ1-2; 7 bases are a match to TRBD1. This CDR3 spans 16 amino acids. The V gene's germline CDR1 is MGHRA and CDR2 YSYEKL. J lost 4 bases, V lost 0 bases, and 8 bases had no gene match. CDR3 bases: TGCGCCAGCAGCCAAGATTATCCGGGACAGCTCTATGGCTACACCTTC. This sequence encodes CASSQDYPGQLYGYTF.

Comments on this clone: A read error may account for a junction end that differs from germline. The J gene is TRBJ2-5, the V gene TRBV7-7, with TRBD2 matching 8 bases. Germline V gene lookup returns CDR1 SSHAT and CDR2 FNYEAQ (reference sequence). The CDR3 contains 13 residues. The CDR3 DNA reads TGTGCTAGCAGCAGGGGACTAGAAGGTACCCAGTACTTC. Translating gives CASSRGLEGTQYF.

The gene calls are TRBV7-9 and TRBJ1-3, with D possibly TRBD1 on 6 matching bases. V shed 8 bases and J shed 2 bases, with 13 bases lying between them. This CDR3 spans 14 amino acids. Germline loops: CDR1 SEHNR, CDR2 FQNEAQ (reference sequence). The CDR3 region is CASGADRTGNTIYF. CDR3 sequence (DNA): TGTGCCAGCGGCGCGGACAGAACTGGAAACACCATATATTTT.

The V call is TRBV2, the J call TRBJ1-1; D is ambiguous. Germline-derived CDR1 and CDR2 are SNHLY and FYNNEI. The CDR3 is 13 residues long. The V gene lost 6 bases and the J gene lost 4 bases, with 12 bases spanning the gap. The CDR3 sequence is CASSLGALTEAFF. The CDR3 nucleotides are TGTGCCAGCAGCCTGGGAGCGCTCACTGAAGCTTTCTTT.

The chain links TRBV27 to TRBJ2-2; weak D call: TRBD2 (5 bases). The CDR3 loop spans 15 amino acids. Trimming pared 6 bases from V and 4 bases from J, leaving 15 bases between. In germline, CDR1 is MNHEY, CDR2 SMNVEV (reference sequence). CDR3 amino acids: CASRATSIGTGELFF. CDR3 DNA sequence: TGTGCCAGCAGAGCCACTAGTATTGGCACCGGGGAGCTGTTTTTT.

The chain uses TRBV2 and TRBJ2-2, with a possible D match to TRBD1 (6 bases). The CDR3 is 14 amino acids. CDR1 is SNHLY and CDR2 is FYNNEI in the germline V gene. Trimming stripped 6 bases from V and 2 bases from J, with 10 bases between. The CDR3 coding sequence is TGTGCCAGCAGGTACAGGGTAAACACCGGGGAGCTGTTTTTT. It codes for CASRYRVNTGELFF.

This chain links TRBV7-3 with TRBJ2-1; 7 positions agree with TRBD2. Germline trimming cut 5 bases from V and 3 bases from J; bases unmatched to any gene: 10. This CDR3 comprises 16 residues. CDR1 and CDR2 (germline): SGHTA, FQGTGA. Here the CDR3 reads CASSPNPGLHYNEQFF. CDR3 nucleotides: TGTGCCAGCAGCCCGAATCCGGGACTACACTACAATGAGCAGTTCTTC.